Included here is one T cell receptor beta chain sequence, with context. The CDR3 has 13 amino acids. CDR1 is SGHAT and CDR2 is FQNNGV in the germline V gene. This sample is drawn from a study of tumor-infiltrating lymphocytes in oesophageal squamous cell carcinoma. TCRdb analysed the PCR reads with MiXCR anew, one entry per CDR3 protein. This sample has 10,000 or so distinct CDR3 sequences, with approximately 59% found just once. The receptor was derived from a male donor with esophageal squamous cell carcinoma. The J gene is TRBJ2-1, the V gene TRBV11-2; perhaps TRBD1 as D (5 bases). The DNA end lines up better with TRBJ2-7; the J call may be wrong. Specimen: esophageal tumor tissue. The DNA of the CDR3 is TGTGCCAGCAGCTTAGTTCAGGGTTACGAGCAGTACTTC. Translating it yields CASSLVQGYEQYF.